This T cell receptor (beta chain) is from a study of metastatic and nonmetastatic thyroid tumors (dated by TCRdb to 2018 to 2020). Notes on the research overall: For patients with malignant and with benign thyroid disease, the researchers compared repertoires between peripheral blood samples and tumor or nodule tissue samples. Here is what the overall study found, with its caveats: TCR beta diversity was reported as significantly higher in malignant tumors than in benign nodules, in both blood and tumor samples.

Before undergoing thyroid surgery, none of the patients had been given any kind of treatment. The study retrospectively analysed patient clinical samples collected from about 2012 to 2019 using T-cell receptor beta sequencing. This clone showed up many times. It has no known antigen specificity. Within one base of it there is no much larger clone, and no base qualities were kept. V gives up 4 bases and J gives up 0 bases, and the segment between their germline ends measures 20 bases. Based on the germline V gene, the CDR1 and CDR2 sequences are SGHRS and YFSETQ. The cysteine opens and the phenylalanine closes a CDR3 of 17 amino acids. Kept here is only the CDR3 DNA, which spans 51 bases and is read in frame from base 1. Libraries were constructed by PCR. The sample was run on an Illumina HiSeq 4000. High-throughput sequencing was used to profile the CDR3 region of the TCR beta-chain in every patient. Under the source paper's analysis protocol: Drawing on CDR3 differences between clinicopathological groups, the researchers built a classifier meant to tell apart patients with distant-metastatic papillary thyroid cancer. To measure repertoire diversity the researchers used the Shannon index, while the Morisita-Horn index served to gauge how similar the tumor and blood repertoires were. TCRdb reprocessed the public reads (quality trimming at Q25 with fastp, clone calling with MiXCR) and kept in-frame beta chains. TCRdb's processing, not the authors' own work, is the source of the V and J calls. Recorded for this sample are roughly 32,000 clones; around 7.4% of them occurred a single time. The ten most abundant clones make up 43% of the sample.

The clonotype was recovered from a female donor with papillary thyroid cancer or a benign thyroid nodule (not recorded which). Some clones in this sample may be carry-over from other donors' samples. This receptor chain uses TRBV5-1 and TRBJ2-7; the D gene is perhaps TRBD1, from 5 matching bases. Material: blood. CDR3 reads: CASSDVLWTSSSYEQYF. The DNA sequence is TGCGCCAGCAGCGACGTTTTGTGGACATCGAGCTCCTACGAGCAGTACTTC. The CDR3 plus the reference TRBV5-1 and TRBJ2-7 genes for the other parts give the full variable domain: KAGVTQTPRYLIKTRGQQVTLSCSPISGHRSVSWYQQTPGQGLQFLFEYFSETQRNKGNFPGRFSGRQFSNSRSEMNVSTLELGDSALYLCASSDVLWTSSSYEQYFGPGTRLTVT.